These T cell receptor beta chains were read from a single sample in a study of cytomegalovirus exposure and HLA in healthy donors. Assay used: immunoSEQ multiplex PCR; TCRdb lists only in-frame clones, some missing. Of 250,000 to 350,000 clones in the sample, approximately 90% are singletons; the top ten hold roughly 4%. The sequencing sample was made of PBMCs. All receptors derive from a man in his forties or fifties in good health and CMV-seropositive. CDR3s include the opening cysteine and the closing phenylalanine or tryptophan. The order of the fields is CDR3 protein, CDR3 DNA, J gene, clone size, D gene, V gene. A D gene is named only where the DNA matches it firmly. Where a row states a size, it is once, few, many or the class of an expanded clone; other rows omit it.

CASSRTHSPNEQFF | TGTGCCAGTAGTAGGACTCACTCCCCCAATGAGCAGTTCTTC | TRBJ2-1 | . | . | TRBV19
CAISGQGNTEAFF | TGTGCCATCAGTGGACAGGGGAACACTGAAGCTTTCTTT | TRBJ1-1 | . | TRBD1 | TRBV10-3
CAIKGETSASYNEQFF | TGTGCCATCAAGGGGGAGACTAGCGCTTCCTACAATGAGCAGTTCTTC | TRBJ2-1 | . | TRBD2 | TRBV10-3
CASSLPLAAPTSPAAKNIQYF | TGTGCCAGCAGTTTACCTCTCGCTGCTCCTACTTCACCCGCTGCCAAAAACATTCAGTACTTC | TRBJ2-4 | . | . | TRBV28
CASSNRDLREDTQYF | TGTGCCAGCAGCAACCGAGACCTACGGGAAGATACGCAGTATTTT | TRBJ2-3 | . | . | TRBV4-2
CASSQDSGQNLYNEQFF | TGCGCCAGCAGCCAAGATTCAGGACAGAACCTTTACAATGAGCAGTTCTTC | TRBJ2-1 | . | . | TRBV4-1
CASSPYQGDYGYTF | TGTGCCAGCTCCCCTTATCAAGGGGACTATGGCTACACCTTC | TRBJ1-2 | . | . | TRBV18
CASSLFDRDNTEAFF | TGTGCCAGCAGTTTATTTGACAGGGACAACACTGAAGCTTTCTTT | TRBJ1-1 | . | TRBD1 | TRBV28
CASSLAGLAGVETQYF | TGTGCTAGCAGCTTAGCCGGACTAGCGGGAGTTGAGACCCAGTACTTC | TRBJ2-5 | . | TRBD2 | TRBV7-7
CASSELGGLSSYNEQFF | TGTGCCAGCAGTGAATTGGGCGGGCTGAGCTCCTACAATGAGCAGTTCTTC | TRBJ2-1 | . | . | TRBV6-1
CASSLLGFGNQPQHF | TGTGCCAGCAGCTTACTCGGTTTCGGCAATCAGCCCCAGCATTTT | TRBJ1-5 | . | . | TRBV11-2
CASSAGGMSTDTQYF | TGTGCCAGCAGTGCTGGGGGGATGAGCACAGATACGCAGTATTTT | TRBJ2-3 | . | . | TRBV6-5
CAISGSTSGGPLFSYNEQFF | TGTGCCATCAGTGGGTCGACTAGCGGGGGTCCCCTCTTCTCCTACAATGAGCAGTTCTTC | TRBJ2-1 | . | TRBD2 | TRBV10-3
CSVEDPSASPGTQYF | TGCAGCGTTGAAGATCCCTCGGCCTCCCCAGGGACCCAGTACTTC | TRBJ2-5 | . | . | TRBV29-1
CASSLSLGTSVHNEQFF | TGCGCCAGCAGCCTGAGTCTCGGGACTAGCGTCCACAATGAGCAGTTCTTC | TRBJ2-1 | . | TRBD2 | TRBV4-1
CASSVRGQGGKRVVYGYTF | TGTGCCAGCAGCGTCCGGGGACAGGGGGGTAAAAGAGTGGTATATGGCTACACCTTC | TRBJ1-2 | . | TRBD1 | TRBV11-2
CASSQEGGRLGTGELFF | TGCGCCAGCAGCCAAGAGGGGGGGAGATTAGGCACCGGGGAGCTGTTTTTT | TRBJ2-2 | . | TRBD2 | TRBV4-1
CASSLLPGAMNTEAFF | TGTGCCAGCAGTTTATTGCCAGGGGCTATGAACACTGAAGCTTTCTTT | TRBJ1-1 | . | . | TRBV27
CASSIQGPGEQFF | TGTGCCAGTAGTATCCAGGGGCCCGGCGAGCAGTTCTTC | TRBJ2-1 | few | . | TRBV19
CATSRRQGAEEQYF | TGTGCCACCAGCAGACGTCAGGGGGCCGAAGAGCAGTACTTC | TRBJ2-7 | . | TRBD1 | TRBV15
CASTRTGGSNEQFF | TGTGCCAGCACCCGGACAGGGGGTAGCAATGAGCAGTTCTTC | TRBJ2-1 | . | TRBD1 | TRBV28
CASSSGQGGLLYF | TGTGCCAGCAGCTCGGGACAGGGCGGCTTGCTGTACTTC | TRBJ2-7 | . | TRBD1 | TRBV7-3
CASSPGGRADTQYF | TGTGCCAGCAGTCCTGGGGGGAGAGCAGATACGCAGTATTTT | TRBJ2-3 | . | . | TRBV9
CASSQGTSGRARNEQFF | TGTGCCAGCAGCCAAGGGACTAGCGGGAGGGCCCGCAATGAGCAGTTCTTC | TRBJ2-1 | . | TRBD2 | TRBV5-4
CASTSSRGGDGYTF | TGTGCCAGCACTTCCTCCCGAGGGGGGGATGGCTACACCTTC | TRBJ1-2 | . | . | TRBV28
CASSWTGGSTDTQYF | TGTGCCAGCAGCTGGACAGGGGGCTCGACAGATACGCAGTATTTT | TRBJ2-3 | . | TRBD1 | TRBV7-6
CASSPETGRHTEAFF | TGCGCCAGCAGCCCCGAGACAGGCCGCCACACTGAAGCTTTCTTT | TRBJ1-1 | once | . | TRBV5-1
CASSQDKTFYEQCF | TGCGCCAGCAGCCAAGACAAGACATTTTACGAGCAGTGCTTC | TRBJ2-7 | . | . | TRBV4-3
CASSPGTSEDNEQFF | TGTGCCAGCAGCCCAGGGACTAGCGAAGACAATGAGCAGTTCTTC | TRBJ2-1 | . | TRBD2 | TRBV7-3
CASSLSAGPSPDTQYF | TGTGCCAGCAGTTTATCTGCGGGGCCCTCCCCGGATACGCAGTATTTT | TRBJ2-3 | . | . | TRBV28
CASSGLGGSGSNEQFF | TGTGCCAGCAGTGGACTAGGGGGGTCCGGGAGCAATGAGCAGTTCTTC | TRBJ2-1 | . | . | TRBV6-6
CASSVGVSSGANVLTF | TGTGCCAGCAGCGTAGGCGTATCCTCTGGGGCCAACGTCCTGACTTTC | TRBJ2-6 | . | . | TRBV9
CASSLVQGPAFF | TGTGCCAGCAGCTTAGTACAGGGGCCAGCTTTCTTT | TRBJ1-1 | . | TRBD1 | TRBV7-2
CSVEVRGLAKNIQYF | TGCAGCGTTGAGGTGCGGGGGTTAGCCAAAAACATTCAGTACTTC | TRBJ2-4 | . | TRBD2 | TRBV29-1
CASSFGYSGANVLTF | TGTGCCAGCAGTTTCGGGTACTCTGGGGCCAACGTCCTGACTTTC | TRBJ2-6 | once | . | TRBV28
CASSQAPTGKGDEQYF | TGCGCCAGCAGCCAAGCGCCGACTGGCAAAGGGGACGAGCAGTACTTC | TRBJ2-7 | . | . | TRBV4-1
CASSLFRVGNEQFF | TGTGCCAGCAGCTTGTTCCGGGTAGGCAATGAGCAGTTCTTC | TRBJ2-1 | . | . | TRBV4-2
CSARGGYEQYF | TGCAGTGCTAGAGGCGGCTACGAGCAGTACTTC | TRBJ2-7 | few | . | TRBV20-1
CASSGYSGQGKEQYF | TGTGCCAGCAGTGGATACTCGGGACAGGGGAAGGAGCAGTACTTC | TRBJ2-7 | once | TRBD1 | TRBV27
CASSLAGSTGELFF | TGTGCCAGCAGCTTAGCCGGTTCCACCGGGGAGCTGTTTTTT | TRBJ2-2 | . | . | TRBV7-2
CASRGDYRASDYEQYF | TGTGCCAGCAGGGGGGACTACCGGGCGTCAGACTACGAGCAGTACTTC | TRBJ2-7 | . | TRBD2 | TRBV27
CASSEGQGQETQYF | TGTGCCAGCAGTGAAGGGCAGGGTCAGGAGACCCAGTACTTC | TRBJ2-5 | . | . | TRBV2
CASMRAGGGYTF | TGTGCCAGCATGAGGGCAGGAGGAGGCTACACCTTC | TRBJ1-2 | . | . | TRBV6-5
CASSDRRAAKETQYF | TGTGCCAGCAGTGATAGGCGGGCAGCCAAAGAGACCCAGTACTTC | TRBJ2-5 | . | . | TRBV2
CASNPGQGAYEQYF | TGCGCCAGCAACCCGGGACAGGGGGCTTACGAGCAGTACTTC | TRBJ2-7 | . | TRBD1 | TRBV4-1